This TCR beta chain was documented in a study of metastatic and nonmetastatic thyroid tumors. As for the study in general: Repertoire data that came from the blood and tumor or nodule tissue of malignant and benign thyroid patients were compared. General study findings and limits: Significantly greater TCR beta diversity was reportedly found in malignant thyroid tumors than in benign nodules (in blood and tumor).

Prior to thyroid surgery, none of the patients had received any treatment. Authors' data handling: A classifier for distant metastasis in papillary thyroid cancer was constructed using CDR3 differences observed across clinicopathological groups. TCRdb re-called the PCR reads with MiXCR. It is TCRdb's table, rather than the study itself, that gives the V and J calls and clone size. The sample carries some 29,000 clones, 7.4% recorded once. The CDR3 is made up of 12 amino acids. The V end lost 4 bases, the J end lost 4 bases, and 5 bases lay between the germline ends. The germline gives CDR1 LNHDA, CDR2 SQIVND (reference sequence). This clone was counted many times. Its specificity is unknown.

The material sequenced was blood. The origin of this receptor is a female donor with papillary thyroid cancer or a benign thyroid nodule (not recorded which). Some clones in this sample may be carry-over from other donors' samples. The genes are TRBV19 and TRBJ1-5; D remains ambiguous. CDR3 in amino acids: CASSKGNQPQHF. CDR3 nucleotides: TGTGCCAGTAGTAAAGGTAATCAGCCCCAGCATTTT. Looking up the rest from reference TRBV19 and TRBJ1-5 gives the full variable domain: DGGITQSPKYLFRKEGQNVTLSCEQNLNHDAMYWYRQDPGQGLRLIYYSQIVNDFQKGDIAEGYSVSREKKESFPLTVTSAQKNPTAFYLCASSKGNQPQHFGDGTRLSIL.